Each of the 15 T cell receptor beta chains below was sequenced from the same sample in a study of cytomegalovirus exposure and HLA in healthy donors. Vbeta (60) and Jbeta (13) primers were used in the PCR. The method was immunoSEQ multiplex PCR; TCRdb's version includes in-frame clones alone and lacks a portion of them. The sample lists roughly 100,000 clones; 13% to 15% were seen once. The sample was PBMCs. Receptors were obtained from a female donor in good health and CMV-seronegative.

This clone has more than one count but fewer than ten. Other DNA sequences in the same sample also yield this CDR3. The rearrangement joins TRBV4-1 to TRBJ2-7; the match to TRBD1 covers 7 bases. Germline loops: CDR1 MGHRA, CDR2 YSYEKL. V shed 0 bases and J 3 bases; nucleotides not matched to a gene: 5. CDR3 length equals 15 residues. The CDR3: CASSQEVDRDYEQYF. Written as DNA, the CDR3 is TGCGCCAGCAGCCAAGAAGTCGACAGGGACTACGAGCAGTACTTC.

This clone was detected only a few times. This sequence joins TRBV29-1 and TRBJ2-5, with a possible D match to TRBD1 (5 bases). This CDR3 comprises 13 residues. Germline V gene data show CDR1 as SQVTM and CDR2 as ANQGSEA. V was shortened by 7 bases and J by 1 base, with 13 bases between the two germline ends. The CDR3 DNA follows: TGCAGCGCCGAGACGGACATCCAAGAGACCCAGTACTTC. Its translation is CSAETDIQETQYF.

This rearrangement joins TRBV7-2 to TRBJ2-1; tentative D call: TRBD1 (6 bases). Germline loops: CDR1 SGHTA, CDR2 FQGNSA. The V end was cut by 2 bases, the J end by 5 bases, with 16 bases between. The CDR3 sequence is 16 residues long. The CDR3 DNA reads as TGTGCCAGCAGCTTATTTGGACAGAGAAAGGACAATGAGCAGTTCTTC. Translated, it gives CASSLFGQRKDNEQFF.

The chain has TRBV5-1 and TRBJ2-7; TRBD2 agrees at 11 bases. Germline V lookup: CDR1 SGHRS, CDR2 YFSETQ. The CDR3 length is 15 residues. The ends lost 2 bases at V and 3 bases at J; junction bases unmatched: 4. This CDR3 reads CASSFSGGERYEQYF. DNA for the CDR3: TGCGCCAGCAGCTTTAGCGGGGGGGAACGCTACGAGCAGTACTTC.

This clone was observed a handful of times. The rearrangement joins TRBV27 to TRBJ1-4, with unresolved D. Trimming cost V 6 bases and J 5 bases, with 13 bases left between them. The CDR3 consists of 14 residues. The germline gives CDR1 MNHEY, CDR2 SMNVEV (reference sequence). The DNA of the CDR3 is TGTGCCAGCAGACCCCGACTGCTGAATGAAAAACTGTTTTTT. This codes for CASRPRLLNEKLFF.

The chain is built from TRBV9 and TRBJ2-7, with 8 bases fitting TRBD2. CDR1 is SGDLS and CDR2 is YYNGEE in the germline V gene. The CDR3 consists of 15 residues. The ends lost 0 bases at V and 6 bases at J; junction bases unmatched: 8. The CDR3 region is CASSVEGREGGEQYF. Here the CDR3 DNA reads TGTGCCAGCAGCGTAGAGGGACGGGAGGGAGGCGAGCAGTACTTC. The full variable domain, its missing parts supplied by reference TRBV9 and TRBJ2-7, is DSGVTQTPKHLITATGQRVTLRCSPRSGDLSVYWYQQSLDQGLQFLIQYYNGEERAKGNILERFSAQQFPDLHSELNLSSLELGDSALYFCASSVEGREGGEQYFGPGTRLTVT.

The chain uses TRBV7-9 and TRBJ2-1; 9 bases are a match to TRBD2. The germline V gene has CDR1 SEHNR and CDR2 FQNEAQ (reference sequence). The CDR3 has 17 amino acids. The J segment lost 4 bases and the V segment lost 5 bases, leaving 12 bases of the junction unmatched. The CDR3 reads CASSPRPPSGTYNEQFF. The CDR3 DNA follows: TGTGCCAGCAGCCCTCGCCCCCCTAGCGGGACATACAATGAGCAGTTCTTC. Together with reference TRBV7-9 and TRBJ2-1, the CDR3 gives the full variable domain: DTGVSQNPRHKITKRGQNVTFRCDPISEHNRLYWYRQTLGQGPEFLTYFQNEAQLEKSRLLSDRFSAERPKGSFSTLEIQRTEQGDSAMYLCASSPRPPSGTYNEQFFGPGTRLTVL.

The chain links TRBV4-3 to TRBJ1-2; 9 bases fit TRBD1. The junction had 7 bases not matched to a gene; V was cut back by 0 bases and J by 8 bases. The CDR3 loop spans 15 amino acids. Germline V gives CDR1 LGHNA, CDR2 YSLEER. The CDR3 region is CASSQEIGTGQGYTF. DNA for the CDR3: TGCGCCAGCAGCCAAGAGATCGGGACAGGGCAAGGCTACACCTTC.

V gene TRBV4-1 combines with J gene TRBJ1-3; 10 bases are a match to TRBD1. With V trimmed by 1 base and J by 4 bases, 10 bases remained unmatched. CDR3 size: 18 residues. Per germline, CDR1 MGHRA and CDR2 YSYEKL. The CDR3 sequence: CASSQAGTGAPLGNTIYF. CDR3 nucleotide sequence: TGCGCCAGCAGCCAAGCGGGGACAGGGGCCCCTCTAGGAAACACCATATATTTT.

This clone was counted only a few times. The chain recombines TRBV10-2 with TRBJ2-7; a weak D match, TRBD1 (5 bases). Trimming shortened V by 1 base and J by 7 bases, and 11 bases separated the two germline ends. Germline lookup yields CDR1 WSHSY and CDR2 SAAADI. CDR3 length: 13 amino acids. The CDR3 spells CASSEWEGVEQYF. DNA for the CDR3: TGCGCCAGCAGTGAGTGGGAAGGGGTGGAGCAGTACTTC.

This clone showed up just a few times. The CDR3 loop is CASSIAGGAQPQHF. The CDR3 DNA reads as TGTGCCAGTAGTATTGCGGGGGGCGCGCAGCCCCAGCATTTT. The chain recombines TRBV19 with TRBJ1-5, with D possibly being TRBD1 (6 bases). Trimming removed 3 bases at V and 7 bases at J, with 13 bases between. The CDR3 loop spans 14 amino acids. CDR1 and CDR2 (germline): LNHDA, SQIVND (reference sequence).

V and J are TRBV9 and TRBJ1-2; D call uncertain. The germline CDR1 and CDR2 sequences are SGDLS and YYNGEE. The V and J ends lost 0 bases and 0 bases respectively, with 9 bases between them. The CDR3 has 15 amino acids. CDR3 sequence reads: CASSVDGTANYGYTF. Here the CDR3 DNA reads TGTGCCAGCAGCGTAGATGGAACAGCTAACTATGGCTACACCTTC.

This clone occurred a few times. This sequence joins TRBV4-3 and TRBJ2-2; 9 nucleotides agree with TRBD2. CDR3 length: 16 residues. Unmatched junction bases numbered 5, after V lost 0 bases and J lost 6 bases. The germline V gene has CDR1 LGHNA and CDR2 YSLEER. The CDR3 DNA sequence: TGCGCCAGCAGCCAAGAATTTTCTAGCGGGGCCGGGGAGCTGTTTTTT. Translated, it gives CASSQEFSSGAGELFF.

J is TRBJ1-2 and V is TRBV6-5, with 9 bases lining up with TRBD1. Germline CDR1 and CDR2: MNHEY and SVGAGI. This CDR3 has 14 amino acids. Trimming took 5 bases from V and 5 from J; bases not matched to a gene: 6. The CDR3 here is CASSQQGASYGYTF. For the CDR3, the DNA is TGTGCCAGCAGTCAACAGGGGGCGAGTTATGGCTACACCTTC.

This clone occurred a few times. The chain couples TRBV5-1 to TRBJ2-1, with a possible D match to TRBD1 (6 bases). Germline CDR1 is SGHRS and CDR2 is YFSETQ. V lost 0 bases and J 5 bases, leaving 9 bases between the germline ends. There are 14 residues in the CDR3. CDR3 region: CASSLGTEHNEQFF. Written as DNA, the CDR3 is TGCGCCAGCAGCTTGGGGACAGAACACAATGAGCAGTTCTTC.